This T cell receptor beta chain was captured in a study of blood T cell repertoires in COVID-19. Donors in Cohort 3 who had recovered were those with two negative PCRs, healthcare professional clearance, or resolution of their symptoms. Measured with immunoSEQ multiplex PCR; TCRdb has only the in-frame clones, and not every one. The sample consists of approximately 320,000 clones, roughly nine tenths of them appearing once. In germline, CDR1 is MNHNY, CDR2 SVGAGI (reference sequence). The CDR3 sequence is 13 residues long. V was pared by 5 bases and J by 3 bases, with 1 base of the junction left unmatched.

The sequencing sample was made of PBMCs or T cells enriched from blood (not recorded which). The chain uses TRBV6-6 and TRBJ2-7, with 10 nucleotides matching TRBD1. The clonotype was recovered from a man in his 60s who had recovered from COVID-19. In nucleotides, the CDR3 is TGTGCCAGCAGTCGGGACAGGGGCTACGAGCAGTACTTC. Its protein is CASSRDRGYEQYF.